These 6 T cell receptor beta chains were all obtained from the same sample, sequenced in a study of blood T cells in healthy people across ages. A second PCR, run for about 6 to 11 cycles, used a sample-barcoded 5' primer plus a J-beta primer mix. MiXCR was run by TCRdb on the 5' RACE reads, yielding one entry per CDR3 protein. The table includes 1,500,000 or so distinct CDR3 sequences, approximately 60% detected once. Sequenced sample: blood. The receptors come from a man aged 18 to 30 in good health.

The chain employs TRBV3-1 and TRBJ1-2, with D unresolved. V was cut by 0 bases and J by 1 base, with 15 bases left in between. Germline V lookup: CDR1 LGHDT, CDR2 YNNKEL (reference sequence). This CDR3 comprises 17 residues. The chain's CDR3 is CASSQEYMSGVNYGYTF. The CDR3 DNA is TGTGCCAGCAGCCAAGAGTACATGAGTGGGGTTAACTATGGCTACACCTTC. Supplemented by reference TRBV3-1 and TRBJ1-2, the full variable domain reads DTAVSQTPKYLVTQMGNDKSIKCEQNLGHDTMYWYKQDSKKFLKIMFSYNNKELIINETVPNRFSPKSPDKAHLNLHINSLELGDSAVYFCASSQEYMSGVNYGYTFGSGTRLTVV.

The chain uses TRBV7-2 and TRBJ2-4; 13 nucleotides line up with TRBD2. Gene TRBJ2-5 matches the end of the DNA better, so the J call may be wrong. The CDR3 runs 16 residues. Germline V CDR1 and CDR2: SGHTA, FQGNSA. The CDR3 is CASSRTSGGFQETQYF. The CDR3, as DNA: TGTGCCAGCAGCCGGACTAGCGGGGGATTTCAAGAGACCCAGTACTTC.

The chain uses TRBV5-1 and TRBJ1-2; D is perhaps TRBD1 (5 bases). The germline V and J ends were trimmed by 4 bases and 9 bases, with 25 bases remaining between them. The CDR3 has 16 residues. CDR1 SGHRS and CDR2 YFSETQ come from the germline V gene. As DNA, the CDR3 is TGCGCCAGCAGCCCCTTAATTCATCGGTCGGGGGAGAGCTACACCTTC. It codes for CASSPLIHRSGESYTF.

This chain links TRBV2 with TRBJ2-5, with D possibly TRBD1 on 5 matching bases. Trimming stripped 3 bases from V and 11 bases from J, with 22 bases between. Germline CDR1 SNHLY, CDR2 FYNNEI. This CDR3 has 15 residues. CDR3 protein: CASSESADWGNEQYF. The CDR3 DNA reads TGTGCCAGCAGTGAGTCAGCCGATTGGGGCAATGAGCAGTACTTC.

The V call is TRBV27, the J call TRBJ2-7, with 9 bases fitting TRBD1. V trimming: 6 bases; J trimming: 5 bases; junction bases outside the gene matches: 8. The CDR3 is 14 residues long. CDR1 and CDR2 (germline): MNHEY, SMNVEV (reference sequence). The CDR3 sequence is CASRGWTGDHEQYF. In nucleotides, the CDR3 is TGTGCCAGCAGAGGATGGACAGGGGACCACGAGCAGTACTTC.

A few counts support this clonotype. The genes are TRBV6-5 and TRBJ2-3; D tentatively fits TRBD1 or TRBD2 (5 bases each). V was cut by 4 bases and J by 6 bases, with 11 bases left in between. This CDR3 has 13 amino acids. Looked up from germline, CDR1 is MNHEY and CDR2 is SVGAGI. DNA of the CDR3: TGTGCCAGCAGTTCCAGTTGGGGGGATACGCAGTATTTT. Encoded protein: CASSSSWGDTQYF.